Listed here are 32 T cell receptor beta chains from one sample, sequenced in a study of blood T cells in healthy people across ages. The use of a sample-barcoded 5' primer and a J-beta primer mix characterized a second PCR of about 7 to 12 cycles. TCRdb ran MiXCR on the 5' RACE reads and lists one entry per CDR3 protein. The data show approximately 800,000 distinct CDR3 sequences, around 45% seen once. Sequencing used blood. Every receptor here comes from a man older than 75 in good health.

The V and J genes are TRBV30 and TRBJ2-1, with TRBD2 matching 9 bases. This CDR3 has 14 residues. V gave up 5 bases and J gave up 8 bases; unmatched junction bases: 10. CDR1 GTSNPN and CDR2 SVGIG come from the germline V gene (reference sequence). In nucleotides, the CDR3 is TGTGCCTGGGGTGAAGCGGGAGGAGGTTATGAGCAGTTCTTC. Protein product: CAWGEAGGGYEQFF.

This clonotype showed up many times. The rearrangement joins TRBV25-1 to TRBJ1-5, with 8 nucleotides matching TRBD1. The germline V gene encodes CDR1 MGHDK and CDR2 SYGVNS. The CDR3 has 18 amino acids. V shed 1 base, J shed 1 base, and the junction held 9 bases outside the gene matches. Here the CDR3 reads CASSESAGGVGSNQPQHF. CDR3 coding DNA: TGTGCCAGCAGTGAATCGGCAGGGGGCGTGGGAAGCAATCAGCCCCAGCATTTT. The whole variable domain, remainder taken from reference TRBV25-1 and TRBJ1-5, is EADIYQTPRYLVIGTGKKITLECSQTMGHDKMYWYQQDPGMELHLIHYSYGVNSTEKGDLSSESTVSRIRTEHFPLTLESARPSHTSQYLCASSESAGGVGSNQPQHFGDGTRLSIL.

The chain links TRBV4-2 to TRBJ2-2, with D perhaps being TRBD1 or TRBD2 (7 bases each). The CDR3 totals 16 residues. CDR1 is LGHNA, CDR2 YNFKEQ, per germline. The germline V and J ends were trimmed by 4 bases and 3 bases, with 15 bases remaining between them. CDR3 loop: CASSPRGRADTGELFF. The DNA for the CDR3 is TGTGCCAGCAGCCCCAGGGGGAGGGCGGACACCGGGGAGCTGTTTTTT.

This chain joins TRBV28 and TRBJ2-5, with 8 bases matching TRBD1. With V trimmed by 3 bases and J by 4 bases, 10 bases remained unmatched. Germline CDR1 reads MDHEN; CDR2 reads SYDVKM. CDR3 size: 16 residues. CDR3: CASSFFRGQGAETQYF. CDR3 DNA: TGTGCCAGCAGTTTCTTTCGGGGGCAGGGGGCAGAGACCCAGTACTTC. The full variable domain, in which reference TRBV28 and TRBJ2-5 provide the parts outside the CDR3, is DVKVTQSSRYLVKRTGEKVFLECVQDMDHENMFWYRQDPGLGLRLIYFSYDVKMKEKGDIPEGYSVSREKKERFSLILESASTNQTSMYLCASSFFRGQGAETQYFGPGTRLLVL.

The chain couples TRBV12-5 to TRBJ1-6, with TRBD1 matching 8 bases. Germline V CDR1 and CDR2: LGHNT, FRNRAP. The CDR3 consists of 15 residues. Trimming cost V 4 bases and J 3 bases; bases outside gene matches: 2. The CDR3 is CASGSGQGYNSPLHF. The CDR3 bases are TGTGCTAGTGGTTCAGGACAGGGCTATAATTCACCCCTCCACTTT.

The CDR3 region has the DNA TGCAGCGTTGAAGGGGGGGCAAGCACAGATACGCAGTATTTT. Its translation is CSVEGGASTDTQYF. The chain couples TRBV29-1 to TRBJ2-3, with D possibly being TRBD1 or TRBD2 (6 bases each). Germline V gene sequence: CDR1 SQVTM, CDR2 ANQGSEA. The CDR3 runs to 14 residues. V lost 1 base and J lost 0, with 8 bases in between.

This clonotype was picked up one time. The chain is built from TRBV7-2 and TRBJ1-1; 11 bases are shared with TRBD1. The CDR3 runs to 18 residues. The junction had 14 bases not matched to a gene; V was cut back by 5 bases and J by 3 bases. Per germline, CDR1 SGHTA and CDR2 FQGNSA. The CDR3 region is CASSNLRTGGVGYTEAFF. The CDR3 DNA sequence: TGTGCCAGCAGCAACCTACGGACAGGGGGCGTGGGATACACTGAAGCTTTCTTT.

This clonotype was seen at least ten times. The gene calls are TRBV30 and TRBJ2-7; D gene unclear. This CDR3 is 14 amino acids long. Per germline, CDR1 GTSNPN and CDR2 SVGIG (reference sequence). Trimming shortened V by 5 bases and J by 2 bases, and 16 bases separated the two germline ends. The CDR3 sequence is CAWETKGLTYEQYF. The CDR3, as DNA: TGTGCCTGGGAAACAAAAGGGTTGACCTACGAGCAGTACTTC.

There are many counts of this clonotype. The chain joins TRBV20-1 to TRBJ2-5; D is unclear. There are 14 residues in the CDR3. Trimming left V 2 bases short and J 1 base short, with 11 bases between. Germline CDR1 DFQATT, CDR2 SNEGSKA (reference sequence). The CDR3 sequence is CSARSSEFQETQYF. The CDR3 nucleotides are TGCAGTGCTAGAAGCAGCGAATTCCAAGAGACCCAGTACTTC.

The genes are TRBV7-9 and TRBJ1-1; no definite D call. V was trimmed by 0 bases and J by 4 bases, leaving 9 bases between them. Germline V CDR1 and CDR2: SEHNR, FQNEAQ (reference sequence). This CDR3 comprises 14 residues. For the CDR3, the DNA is TGTGCCAGCAGCTTAGCCGGACGGTTCACTGAAGCTTTCTTT. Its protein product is CASSLAGRFTEAFF.

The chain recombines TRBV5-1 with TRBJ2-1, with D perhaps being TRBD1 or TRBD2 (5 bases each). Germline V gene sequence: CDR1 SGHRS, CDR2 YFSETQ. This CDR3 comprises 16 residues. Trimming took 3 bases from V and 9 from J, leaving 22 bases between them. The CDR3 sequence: CASSSNRDPSFGEQFF. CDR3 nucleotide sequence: TGCGCCAGCAGCTCCAACCGGGACCCCTCGTTTGGTGAGCAGTTCTTC.

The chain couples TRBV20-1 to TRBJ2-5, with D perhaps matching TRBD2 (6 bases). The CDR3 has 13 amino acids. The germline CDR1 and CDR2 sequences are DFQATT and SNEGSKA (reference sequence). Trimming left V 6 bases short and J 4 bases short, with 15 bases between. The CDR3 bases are TGCAGTGCCTACGGGAGAGGAGGAGAGACCCAGTACTTC. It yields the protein CSAYGRGGETQYF.

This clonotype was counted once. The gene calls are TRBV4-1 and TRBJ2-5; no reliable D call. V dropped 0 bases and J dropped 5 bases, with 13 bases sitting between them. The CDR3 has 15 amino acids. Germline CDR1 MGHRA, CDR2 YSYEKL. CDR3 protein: CASSQEGVAMETQYF. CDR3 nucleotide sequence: TGCGCCAGCAGCCAAGAAGGCGTAGCTATGGAGACCCAGTACTTC.

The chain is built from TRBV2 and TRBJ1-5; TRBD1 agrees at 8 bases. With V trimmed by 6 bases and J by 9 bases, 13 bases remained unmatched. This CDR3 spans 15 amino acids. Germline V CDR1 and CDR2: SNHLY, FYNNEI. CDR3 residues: CASRIDRGPYRPQHF. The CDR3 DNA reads TGTGCCAGCAGGATAGACAGGGGCCCCTATCGGCCCCAGCATTTT. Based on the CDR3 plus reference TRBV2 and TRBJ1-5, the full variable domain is EPEVTQTPSHQVTQMGQEVILRCVPISNHLYFYWYRQILGQKVEFLVSFYNNEISEKSEIFDDQFSVERPDGSNFTLKIRSTKLEDSAMYFCASRIDRGPYRPQHFGDGTRLSIL.

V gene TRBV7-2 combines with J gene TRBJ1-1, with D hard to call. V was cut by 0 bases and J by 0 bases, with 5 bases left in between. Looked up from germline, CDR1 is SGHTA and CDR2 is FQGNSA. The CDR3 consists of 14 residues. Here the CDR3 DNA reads TGTGCCAGCAGCTTAGCAGGTTTGAACACTGAAGCTTTCTTT. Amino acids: CASSLAGLNTEAFF.

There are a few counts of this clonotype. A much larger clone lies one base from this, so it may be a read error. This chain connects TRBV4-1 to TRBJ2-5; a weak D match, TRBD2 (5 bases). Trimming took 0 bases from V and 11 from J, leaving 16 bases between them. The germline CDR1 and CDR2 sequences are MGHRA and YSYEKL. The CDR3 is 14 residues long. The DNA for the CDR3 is TGCGCCAGCAGCCAAGATCGCGCTTTGAGGGAGCAGTACTTC. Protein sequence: CASSQDRALREQYF.

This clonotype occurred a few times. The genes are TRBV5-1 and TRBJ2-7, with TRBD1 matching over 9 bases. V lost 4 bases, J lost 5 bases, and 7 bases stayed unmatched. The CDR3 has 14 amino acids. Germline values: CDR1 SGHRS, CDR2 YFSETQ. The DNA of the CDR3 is TGCGCCAGCAGCGATGGGACAGGGATCCACGAGCAGTACTTC. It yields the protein CASSDGTGIHEQYF.

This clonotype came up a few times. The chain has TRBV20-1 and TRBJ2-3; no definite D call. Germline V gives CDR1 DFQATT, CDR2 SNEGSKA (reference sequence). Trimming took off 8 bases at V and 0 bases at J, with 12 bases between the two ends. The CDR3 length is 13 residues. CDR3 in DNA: TGCAGTATTAAAGCGCCGAGCACAGATACGCAGTATTTT. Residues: CSIKAPSTDTQYF.

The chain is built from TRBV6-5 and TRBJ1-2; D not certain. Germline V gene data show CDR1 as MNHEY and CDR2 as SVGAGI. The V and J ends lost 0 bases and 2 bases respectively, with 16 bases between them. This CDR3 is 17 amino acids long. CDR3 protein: CASSYSFFGQPNYGYTF. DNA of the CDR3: TGTGCCAGCAGTTACTCGTTTTTCGGGCAGCCCAACTATGGCTACACCTTC.

In nucleotides, the CDR3 is TGTGCCAGCAGTGTCCCCCCGGGACAGCGGGATCAAACCTTATACAATGAGCAGTTCTTC. It yields the protein CASSVPPGQRDQTLYNEQFF. The V call is TRBV12-3 or TRBV12-4, the J call TRBJ2-1, with D possibly being TRBD1 or TRBD2 (7 bases each). V gave up 5 bases and J gave up 4 bases, with 30 bases separating them. The CDR3 totals 20 residues.

CDR3 loop: CASSLARVNTEAFF. CDR3 coding DNA: TGCGCCAGCAGCTTGGCCAGAGTGAACACTGAAGCTTTCTTT. The chain carries TRBV5-1 and TRBJ1-1; the D is unclear. Germline values: CDR1 SGHRS, CDR2 YFSETQ. Between the trimmed V and J ends, which lost 0 bases and 0 bases, there was a span of 6 bases. The CDR3 runs to 14 residues.

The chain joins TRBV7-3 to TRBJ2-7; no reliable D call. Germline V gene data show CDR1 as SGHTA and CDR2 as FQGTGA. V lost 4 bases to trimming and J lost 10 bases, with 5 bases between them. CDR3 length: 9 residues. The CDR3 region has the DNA TGTGCCAGCAGCTGCCCTCAGTACTTC. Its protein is CASSCPQYF.

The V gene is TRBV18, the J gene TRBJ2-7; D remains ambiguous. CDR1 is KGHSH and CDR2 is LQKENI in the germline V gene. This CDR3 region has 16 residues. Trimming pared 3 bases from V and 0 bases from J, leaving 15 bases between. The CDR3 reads CASSPSVASSSYEQYF. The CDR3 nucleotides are TGTGCCAGCTCACCGTCTGTAGCTTCCAGCTCCTACGAGCAGTACTTC. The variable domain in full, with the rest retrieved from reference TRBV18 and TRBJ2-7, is NAGVMQNPRHLVRRRGQEARLRCSPMKGHSHVYWYRQLPEEGLKFMVYLQKENIIDESGMPKERFSAEFPKEGPSILRIQQVVRGDSAAYFCASSPSVASSSYEQYFGPGTRLTVT.

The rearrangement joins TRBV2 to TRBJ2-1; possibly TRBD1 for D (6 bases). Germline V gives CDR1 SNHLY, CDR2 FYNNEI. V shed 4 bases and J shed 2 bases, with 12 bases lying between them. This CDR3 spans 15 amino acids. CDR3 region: CASSVDRGTYNEQFF. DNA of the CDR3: TGTGCCAGCAGTGTGGACAGAGGCACCTACAATGAGCAGTTCTTC.

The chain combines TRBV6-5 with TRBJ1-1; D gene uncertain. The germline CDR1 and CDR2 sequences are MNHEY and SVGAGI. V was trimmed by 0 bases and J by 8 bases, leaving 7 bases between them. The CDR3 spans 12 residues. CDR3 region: CASSYSMGEAFF. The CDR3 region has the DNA TGTGCCAGCAGTTACTCAATGGGAGAAGCTTTCTTT.

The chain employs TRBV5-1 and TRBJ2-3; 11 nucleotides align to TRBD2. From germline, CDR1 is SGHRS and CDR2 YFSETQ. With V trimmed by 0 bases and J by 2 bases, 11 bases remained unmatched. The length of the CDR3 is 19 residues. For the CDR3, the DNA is TGCGCCAGCAGCTTGGACGTACTAGCGGGAGTTAGTACCACAGATACGCAGTATTTT. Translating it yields CASSLDVLAGVSTTDTQYF.

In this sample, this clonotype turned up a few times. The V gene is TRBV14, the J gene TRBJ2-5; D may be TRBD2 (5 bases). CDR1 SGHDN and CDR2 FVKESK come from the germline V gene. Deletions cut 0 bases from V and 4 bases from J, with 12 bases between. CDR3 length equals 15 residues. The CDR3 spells CASSQERTPIETQYF. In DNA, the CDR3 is TGTGCCAGCAGCCAAGAAAGGACTCCCATAGAGACCCAGTACTTC.

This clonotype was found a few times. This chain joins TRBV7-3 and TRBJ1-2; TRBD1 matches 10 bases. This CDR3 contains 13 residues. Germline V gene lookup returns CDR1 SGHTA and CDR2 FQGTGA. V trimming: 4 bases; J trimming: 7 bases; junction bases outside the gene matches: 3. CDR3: CASSSGQGGGYTF. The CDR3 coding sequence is TGTGCCAGCAGCTCCGGACAGGGGGGTGGCTACACCTTC.

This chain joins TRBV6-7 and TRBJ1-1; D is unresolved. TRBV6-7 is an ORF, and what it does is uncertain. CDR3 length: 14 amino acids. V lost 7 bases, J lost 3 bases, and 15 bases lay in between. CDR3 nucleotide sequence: TGTGCCAGCAATTTAGGGTGGGGAGACACTGAAGCTTTCTTT. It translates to CASNLGWGDTEAFF.

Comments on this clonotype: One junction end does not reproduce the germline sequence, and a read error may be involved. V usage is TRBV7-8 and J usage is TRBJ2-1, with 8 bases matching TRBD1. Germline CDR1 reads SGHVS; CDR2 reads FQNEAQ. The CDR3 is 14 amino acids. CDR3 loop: CASSLQDRDNKQFF. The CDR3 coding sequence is TGTGCCAGCAGCCTACAGGACAGGGACAATAAGCAGTTCTTC.

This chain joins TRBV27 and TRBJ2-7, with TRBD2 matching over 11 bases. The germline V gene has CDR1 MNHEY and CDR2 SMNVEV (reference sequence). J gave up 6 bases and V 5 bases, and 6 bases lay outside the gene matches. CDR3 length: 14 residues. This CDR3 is CASSKPGTSGEQYF. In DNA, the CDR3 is TGTGCCAGCAGTAAGCCCGGGACTAGCGGCGAGCAGTACTTC.

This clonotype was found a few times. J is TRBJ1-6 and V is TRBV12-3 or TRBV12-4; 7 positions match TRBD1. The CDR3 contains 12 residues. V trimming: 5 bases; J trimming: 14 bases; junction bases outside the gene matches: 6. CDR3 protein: CASSQDRATLHF. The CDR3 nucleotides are TGTGCCAGCAGTCAAGACAGGGCTACCCTCCACTTT.